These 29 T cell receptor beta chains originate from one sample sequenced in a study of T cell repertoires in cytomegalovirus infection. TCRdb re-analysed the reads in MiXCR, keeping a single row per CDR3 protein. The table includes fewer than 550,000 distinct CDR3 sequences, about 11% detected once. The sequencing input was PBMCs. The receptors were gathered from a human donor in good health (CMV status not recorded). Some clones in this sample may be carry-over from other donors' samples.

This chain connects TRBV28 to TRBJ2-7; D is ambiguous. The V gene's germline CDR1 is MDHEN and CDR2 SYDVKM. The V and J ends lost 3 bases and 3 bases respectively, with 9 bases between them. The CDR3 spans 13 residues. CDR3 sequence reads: CASSLGSLYEQYF. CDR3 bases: TGTGCCAGCAGTTTGGGATCTCTCTACGAGCAGTACTTC.

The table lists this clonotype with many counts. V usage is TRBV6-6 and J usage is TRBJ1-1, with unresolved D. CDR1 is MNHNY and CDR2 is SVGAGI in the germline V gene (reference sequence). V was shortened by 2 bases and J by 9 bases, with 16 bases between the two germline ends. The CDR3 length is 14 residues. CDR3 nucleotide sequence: TGTGCCAGCAGTTACAAGGAGATGAACAGTCAAGCTTTCTTT. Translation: CASSYKEMNSQAFF.

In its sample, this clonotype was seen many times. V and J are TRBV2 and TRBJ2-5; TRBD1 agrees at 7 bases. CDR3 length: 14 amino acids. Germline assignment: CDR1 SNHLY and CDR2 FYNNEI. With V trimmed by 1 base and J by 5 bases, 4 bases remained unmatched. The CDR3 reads CASSEGGRGETQYF. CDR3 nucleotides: TGTGCCAGCAGTGAAGGGGGCAGGGGGGAGACCCAGTACTTC.

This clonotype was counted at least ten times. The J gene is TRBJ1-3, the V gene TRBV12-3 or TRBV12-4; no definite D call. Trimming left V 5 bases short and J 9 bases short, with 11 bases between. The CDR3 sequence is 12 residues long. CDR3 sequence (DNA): TGTGCCAGCAGTATAAACAGCCCCACCATATATTTT. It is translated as CASSINSPTIYF.

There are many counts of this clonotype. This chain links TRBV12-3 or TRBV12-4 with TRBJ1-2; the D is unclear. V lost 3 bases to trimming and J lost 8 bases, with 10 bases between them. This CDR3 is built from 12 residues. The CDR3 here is CASSFGSGGYTF. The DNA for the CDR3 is TGTGCCAGCAGTTTTGGGTCGGGAGGCTACACCTTC.

This chain's CDR3 is CASSVGWAGAYEQYF. The CDR3 coding sequence is TGTGCCAGCAGCGTAGGTTGGGCGGGAGCCTACGAGCAGTACTTC. The gene calls are TRBV9 and TRBJ2-7; 7 nucleotides align to TRBD2. The CDR3 is 15 residues long. V lost 0 bases, J lost 2 bases, and 5 bases stayed unmatched. Germline V gives CDR1 SGDLS, CDR2 YYNGEE.

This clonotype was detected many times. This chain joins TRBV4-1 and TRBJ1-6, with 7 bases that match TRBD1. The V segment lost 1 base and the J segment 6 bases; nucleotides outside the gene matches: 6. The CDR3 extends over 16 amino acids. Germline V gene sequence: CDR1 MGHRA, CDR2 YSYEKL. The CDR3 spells CASSQGGQGGNSPLHF. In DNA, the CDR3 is TGCGCCAGCAGCCAAGGCGGGCAGGGGGGTAATTCACCCCTCCACTTT.

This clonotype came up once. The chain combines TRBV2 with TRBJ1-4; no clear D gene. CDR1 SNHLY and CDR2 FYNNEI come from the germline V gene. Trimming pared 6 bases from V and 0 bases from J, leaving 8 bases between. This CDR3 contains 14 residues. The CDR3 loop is CASSQYTTNEKLFF. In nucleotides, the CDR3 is TGTGCCAGCAGCCAGTACACAACTAATGAAAAACTGTTTTTT.

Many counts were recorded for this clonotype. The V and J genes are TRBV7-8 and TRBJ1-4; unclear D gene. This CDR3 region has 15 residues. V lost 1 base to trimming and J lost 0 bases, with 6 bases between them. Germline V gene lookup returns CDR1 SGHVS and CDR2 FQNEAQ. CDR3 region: CASSLVSPTNEKLFF. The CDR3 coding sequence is TGTGCCAGCAGCTTAGTATCCCCAACTAATGAAAAACTGTTTTTT.

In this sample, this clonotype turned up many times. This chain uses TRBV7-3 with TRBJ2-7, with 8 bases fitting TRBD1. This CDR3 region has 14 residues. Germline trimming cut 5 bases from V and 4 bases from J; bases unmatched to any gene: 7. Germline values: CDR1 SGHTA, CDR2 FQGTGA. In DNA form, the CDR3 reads TGTGCCAGCAGCCCCGACAGGGGAAGGTACGAGCAGTACTTC. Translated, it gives CASSPDRGRYEQYF.

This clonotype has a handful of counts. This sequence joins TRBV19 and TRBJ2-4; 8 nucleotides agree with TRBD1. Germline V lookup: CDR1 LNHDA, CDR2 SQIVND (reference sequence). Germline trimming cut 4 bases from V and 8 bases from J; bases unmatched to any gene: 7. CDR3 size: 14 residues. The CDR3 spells CASSRRQGSDIQYF. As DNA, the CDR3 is TGTGCCAGTAGTAGGAGACAGGGGTCGGACATTCAGTACTTC.

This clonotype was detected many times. The CDR3 coding sequence is TGCGCCAGCAGTCAATCCTCCCGGGACAGGCTTGGCTACACCTTC. It translates to CASSQSSRDRLGYTF. The chain joins TRBV23-1 to TRBJ1-2, with 8 bases identical to TRBD1. TRBV23-1 is an ORF; its function is uncertain. V lost 0 bases and J lost 7; bases outside the gene matches: 7. The CDR3 covers 15 residues.

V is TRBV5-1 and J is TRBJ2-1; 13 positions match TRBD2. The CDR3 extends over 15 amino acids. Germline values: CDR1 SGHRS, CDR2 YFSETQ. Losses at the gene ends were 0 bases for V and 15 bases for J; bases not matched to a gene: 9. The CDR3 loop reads CASSLDTSGREGRFF. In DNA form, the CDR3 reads TGCGCCAGCAGCTTGGATACTAGCGGGAGGGAGGGAAGGTTCTTC.

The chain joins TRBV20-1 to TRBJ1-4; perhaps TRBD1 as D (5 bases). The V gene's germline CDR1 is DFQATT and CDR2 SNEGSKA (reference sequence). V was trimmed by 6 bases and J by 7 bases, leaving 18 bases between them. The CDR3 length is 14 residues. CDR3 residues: CSAPGKRGGEKLFF. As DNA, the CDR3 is TGCAGTGCCCCTGGTAAAAGGGGAGGTGAAAAACTGTTTTTT.

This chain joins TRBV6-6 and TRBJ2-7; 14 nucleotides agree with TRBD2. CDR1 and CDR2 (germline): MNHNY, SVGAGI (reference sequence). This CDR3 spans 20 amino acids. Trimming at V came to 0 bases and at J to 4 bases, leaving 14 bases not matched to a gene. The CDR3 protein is CASSYSVPGTSGRSGYEQYF. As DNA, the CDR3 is TGTGCCAGCAGTTACTCGGTCCCAGGGACTAGCGGGAGATCAGGGTACGAGCAGTACTTC.

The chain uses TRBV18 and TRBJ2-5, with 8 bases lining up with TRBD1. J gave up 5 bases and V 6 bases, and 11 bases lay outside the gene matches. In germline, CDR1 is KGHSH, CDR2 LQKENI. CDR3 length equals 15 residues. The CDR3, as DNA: TGTGCCAGCTCCAAACAGGGGACAGGTCCGGAGACCCAGTACTTC. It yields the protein CASSKQGTGPETQYF.

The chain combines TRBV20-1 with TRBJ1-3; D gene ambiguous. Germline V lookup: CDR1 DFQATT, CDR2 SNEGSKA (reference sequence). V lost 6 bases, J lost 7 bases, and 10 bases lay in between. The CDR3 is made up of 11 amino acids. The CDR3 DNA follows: TGCAGTGCCTCAAATCAGAACACCATATATTTT. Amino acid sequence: CSASNQNTIYF.

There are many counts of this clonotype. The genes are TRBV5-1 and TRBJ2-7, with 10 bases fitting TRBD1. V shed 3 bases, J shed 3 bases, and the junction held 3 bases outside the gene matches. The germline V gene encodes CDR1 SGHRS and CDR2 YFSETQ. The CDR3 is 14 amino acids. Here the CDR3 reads CASSWDRGDYEQYF. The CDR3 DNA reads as TGCGCCAGCAGCTGGGACAGGGGCGACTACGAGCAGTACTTC.

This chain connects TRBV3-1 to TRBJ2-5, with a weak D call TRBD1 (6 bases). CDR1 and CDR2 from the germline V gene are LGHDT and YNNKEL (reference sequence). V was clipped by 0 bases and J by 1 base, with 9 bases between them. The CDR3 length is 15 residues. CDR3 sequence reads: CASSQERGFQETQYF. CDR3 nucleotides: TGTGCCAGCAGCCAAGAAAGGGGGTTCCAAGAGACCCAGTACTTC.

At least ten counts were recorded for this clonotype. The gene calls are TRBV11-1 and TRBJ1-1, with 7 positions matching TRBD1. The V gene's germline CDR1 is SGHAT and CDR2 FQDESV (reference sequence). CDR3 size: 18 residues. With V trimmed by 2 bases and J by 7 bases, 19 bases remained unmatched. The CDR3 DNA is TGTGCCAGCAGCTTATCCTACCCCCACGGTAGGGGGCCGGGTGAAGCTTTCTTT. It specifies CASSLSYPHGRGPGEAFF.

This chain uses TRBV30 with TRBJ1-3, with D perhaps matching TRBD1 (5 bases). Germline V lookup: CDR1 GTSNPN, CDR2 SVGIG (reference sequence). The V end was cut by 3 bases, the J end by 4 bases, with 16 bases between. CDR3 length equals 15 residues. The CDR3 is CAWSPQGRRGNTIYF. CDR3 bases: TGTGCCTGGAGCCCTCAGGGAAGGAGGGGAAACACCATATATTTT. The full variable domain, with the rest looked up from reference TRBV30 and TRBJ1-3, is SQTIHQWPATLVQPVGSPLSLECTVEGTSNPNLYWYRQAAGRGLQLLFYSVGIGQISSEVPQNLSASRPQDRQFILSSKKLLLSDSGFYLCAWSPQGRRGNTIYFGEGSWLTVV.

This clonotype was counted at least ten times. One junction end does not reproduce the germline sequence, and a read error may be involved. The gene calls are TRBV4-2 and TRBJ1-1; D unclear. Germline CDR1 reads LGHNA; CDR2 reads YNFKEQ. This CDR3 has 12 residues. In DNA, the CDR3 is TGTGCCAGCAGCGAAGACCAGATTCGGGCTTTCTTT. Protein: CASSEDQIRAFF.

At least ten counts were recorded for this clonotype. For the CDR3, the DNA is TGTGCCAGCTCACCACAACCGGGACACTCGAACACTGAAGCTTTCTTT. This gives the protein CASSPQPGHSNTEAFF. The genes are TRBV18 and TRBJ1-1, with D perhaps matching TRBD1 (6 bases). The germline CDR1 and CDR2 sequences are KGHSH and LQKENI. The CDR3 runs 16 residues. Trimming shortened V by 1 base and J by 1 base, and 13 bases separated the two germline ends.

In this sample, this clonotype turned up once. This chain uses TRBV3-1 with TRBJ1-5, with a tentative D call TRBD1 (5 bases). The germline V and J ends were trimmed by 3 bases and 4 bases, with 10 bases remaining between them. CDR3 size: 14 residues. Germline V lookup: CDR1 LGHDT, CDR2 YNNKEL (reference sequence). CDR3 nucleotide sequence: TGTGCCAGCAGCCACGGGGGAGGGAATCAGCCCCAGCATTTT. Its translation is CASSHGGGNQPQHF.

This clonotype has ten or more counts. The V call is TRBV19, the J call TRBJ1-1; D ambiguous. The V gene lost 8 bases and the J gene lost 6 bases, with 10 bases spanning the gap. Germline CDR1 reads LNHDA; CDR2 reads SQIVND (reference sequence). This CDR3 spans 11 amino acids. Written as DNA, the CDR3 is TGTGCCAGTTCTAGCTTCCCTGAAGCTTTCTTT. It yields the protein CASSSFPEAFF.

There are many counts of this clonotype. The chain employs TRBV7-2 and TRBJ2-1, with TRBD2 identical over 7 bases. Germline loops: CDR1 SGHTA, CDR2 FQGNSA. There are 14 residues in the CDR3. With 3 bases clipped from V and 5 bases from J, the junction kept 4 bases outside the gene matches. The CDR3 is CASSLTSRHNEQFF. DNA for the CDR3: TGTGCCAGCAGCTTGACTAGCAGACACAATGAGCAGTTCTTC.

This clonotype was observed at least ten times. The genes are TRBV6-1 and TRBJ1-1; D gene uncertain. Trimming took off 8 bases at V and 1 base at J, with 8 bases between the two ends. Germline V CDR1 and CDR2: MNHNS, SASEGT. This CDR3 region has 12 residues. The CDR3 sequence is CASEAGNTEAFF. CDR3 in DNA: TGTGCCAGCGAGGCGGGGAACACTGAAGCTTTCTTT.

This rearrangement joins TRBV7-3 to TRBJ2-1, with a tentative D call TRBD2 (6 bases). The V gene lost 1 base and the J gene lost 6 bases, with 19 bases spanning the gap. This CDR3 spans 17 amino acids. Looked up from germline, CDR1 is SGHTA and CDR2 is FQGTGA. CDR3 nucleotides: TGTGCCAGCAGCTTAAGCGCCGGGAGCGTCCCTCTCAATGAGCAGTTCTTC. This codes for CASSLSAGSVPLNEQFF.

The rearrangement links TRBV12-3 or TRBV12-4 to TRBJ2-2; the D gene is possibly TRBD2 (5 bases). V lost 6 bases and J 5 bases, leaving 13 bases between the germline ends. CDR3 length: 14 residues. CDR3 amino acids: CASRHRDYTGELFF. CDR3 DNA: TGTGCCAGCAGACACCGGGATTATACCGGGGAGCTGTTTTTT.